The 26 T cell receptor beta chains listed next were all sequenced from one sample in a study of T cell clonotyping in hematopoietic cell transplantation. Sequenced by immunoSEQ multiplex PCR; TCRdb stores in-frame clones only, minus some. Among under 7,000 clones listed, 85% to 95% were seen once. This material consisted of peripheral blood mononuclear cells, taken 100 days after allogeneic stem cell transplant. These receptors were collected from a female patient in her 50s who had an allogeneic stem cell transplant from an unrelated donor, so T cells may come from the graft donor. Some clones in this sample may be carry-over from other donors' samples.

The chain links TRBV14 to TRBJ2-2; D remains ambiguous. Germline values: CDR1 SGHDN, CDR2 FVKESK. The CDR3 consists of 14 residues. V was trimmed by 4 bases and J by 6 bases, leaving 12 bases between them. In nucleotides, the CDR3 is TGTGCCAGCAGCCCAGCGCGTAGGTCCGGGGAGCTGTTTTTT. Amino acid sequence: CASSPARRSGELFF.

This clone is hyperexpanded in the sample. This sequence joins TRBV13 and TRBJ1-1; maybe TRBD1 (6 bases). V was pared by 5 bases and J by 5 bases, with 21 bases between. Germline V lookup: CDR1 PRHDT, CDR2 FYEKMQ (reference sequence). The CDR3 spans 16 residues. As DNA, the CDR3 is TGTGCCAGCAGCCCTAAAGGGGGGCGGCAGCGGACTGAAGCTTTCTTT. It specifies CASSPKGGRQRTEAFF.

The gene calls are TRBV5-1 and TRBJ2-7, with D perhaps TRBD2 (6 bases). In germline, CDR1 is SGHRS, CDR2 YFSETQ. V was shortened by 0 bases and J by 3 bases, with 16 bases between the two germline ends. This CDR3 is 16 amino acids long. DNA for the CDR3: TGCGCCAGCAGCTTGGAGGGTAGCCCAGCGGGCTACGAGCAGTACTTC. This codes for CASSLEGSPAGYEQYF.

The chain links TRBV10-2 to TRBJ2-7, with D possibly TRBD2 on 7 matching bases. V was shortened by 3 bases and J by 6 bases, with 15 bases between the two germline ends. The germline gives CDR1 WSHSY, CDR2 SAAADI. CDR3 length: 14 amino acids. The chain's CDR3 is CASSDGGGPLEQYF. In DNA form, the CDR3 reads TGCGCCAGCAGTGACGGCGGGGGCCCTCTCGAGCAGTACTTC.

Only a few counts were recorded for this clone. The chain is built from TRBV6-5 and TRBJ1-1; 7 bases map to TRBD1. CDR1 is MNHEY and CDR2 is SVGAGI in the germline V gene. The CDR3 spans 14 residues. V trimming: 6 bases; J trimming: 5 bases; junction bases outside the gene matches: 9. In nucleotides, the CDR3 is TGTGCCAGCAGCCCCGACAGGGAGTATACTGAAGCTTTCTTT. This gives the protein CASSPDREYTEAFF.

This chain uses TRBV29-1 with TRBJ1-1; a weak D match, TRBD1 (6 bases). Germline lookup yields CDR1 SQVTM and CDR2 ANQGSEA. The CDR3 length is 13 residues. Trimming took 7 bases from V and 1 from J, leaving 13 bases between them. The CDR3 sequence is CSAGGPANTEAFF. CDR3 sequence (DNA): TGCAGCGCCGGGGGGCCAGCGAACACTGAAGCTTTCTTT. Supplemented by reference TRBV29-1 and TRBJ1-1, the full variable domain reads SAVISQKPSRDICQRGTSLTIQCQVDSQVTMMFWYRQQPGQSLTLIATANQGSEATYESGFVIDKFPISRPNLTFSTLTVSNMSPEDSSIYLCSAGGPANTEAFFGQGTRLTVV.

The DNA of the CDR3 is TGCGCCAGCAGCCAACCTAGGACAGGGGGTTTCACAGATACGCAGTATTTT. Translated, it gives CASSQPRTGGFTDTQYF. The gene calls are TRBV4-1 and TRBJ2-3, with 10 bases fitting TRBD1. V was pared by 2 bases and J by 2 bases, with 7 bases of the junction left unmatched. Germline-derived CDR1 and CDR2 are MGHRA and YSYEKL. This CDR3 is built from 17 residues.

The rearrangement uses TRBV7-2 and TRBJ2-5; D might be TRBD2 (6 bases). Germline CDR1 is SGHTA and CDR2 is FQGNSA. The V and J ends lost 1 base and 6 bases respectively, with 9 bases between them. CDR3 size: 13 residues. The CDR3 sequence: CASSLGGGKTQYF. The CDR3 DNA reads TGTGCCAGCAGCTTAGGGGGCGGGAAGACCCAGTACTTC. Filled out from reference TRBV7-2 and TRBJ2-5, the complete variable domain reads GAGVSQSPSNKVTEKGKDVELRCDPISGHTALYWYRQSLGQGLEFLIYFQGNSAPDKSGLPSDRFSAERTGGSVSTLTIQRTQQEDSAVYLCASSLGGGKTQYFGPGTRLLVL.

The rearrangement uses TRBV6-5 and TRBJ2-7; 8 bases map to TRBD2. CDR1 is MNHEY and CDR2 is SVGAGI in the germline V gene. The CDR3 runs 15 residues. The trim removed 7 bases at V and 1 base at J, leaving 9 bases unmatched. CDR3 loop: CASTDPAGGSYEQYF. In nucleotides, the CDR3 is TGTGCCAGCACCGACCCGGCGGGGGGATCCTACGAGCAGTACTTC.

The genes are TRBV6-1 and TRBJ1-6, with a weak D call TRBD1 (5 bases). Trimming cost V 7 bases and J 7 bases, with 17 bases left between them. Germline lookup yields CDR1 MNHNS and CDR2 SASEGT. The CDR3 has 15 amino acids. CDR3 in amino acids: CASTQQVLFNSPLHF. The CDR3 region has the DNA TGTGCCAGCACTCAACAGGTTCTATTCAATTCACCCCTCCACTTT.

The V gene is TRBV7-8, the J gene TRBJ1-2; D remains ambiguous. Trimming pared 6 bases from V and 3 bases from J, leaving 11 bases between. The germline V gene has CDR1 SGHVS and CDR2 FQNEAQ. The CDR3 is 13 residues long. CDR3 amino acids: CASREGTHYGYTF. The CDR3, as DNA: TGTGCCAGCAGGGAGGGAACCCACTATGGCTACACCTTC.

The chain links TRBV7-8 to TRBJ1-2; no firm D call. Trimming shortened V by 0 bases and J by 4 bases, and 9 bases separated the two germline ends. Germline V CDR1 and CDR2: SGHVS, FQNEAQ. The CDR3 contains 14 residues. The CDR3 DNA sequence: TGTGCCAGCAGCTTAGCCAGGTCTTTCTATGGCTACACCTTC. Translating gives CASSLARSFYGYTF.

This chain uses TRBV2 with TRBJ1-2, with D possibly being TRBD1 (6 bases). Trimming stripped 3 bases from V and 8 bases from J, with 16 bases between. From germline, CDR1 is SNHLY and CDR2 FYNNEI. The CDR3 totals 14 residues. CDR3 sequence (DNA): TGTGCCAGCAGTGAGGCCAGGGGATTTAGAGGCTACACCTTC. Protein sequence: CASSEARGFRGYTF.

J is TRBJ2-1 and V is TRBV4-1; 7 positions match TRBD1. The CDR3 sequence is 15 residues long. The ends lost 0 bases at V and 3 bases at J; junction bases unmatched: 2. Germline V gene lookup returns CDR1 MGHRA and CDR2 YSYEKL. As DNA, the CDR3 is TGCGCCAGCAGCCAAGAAGGGGGCTACTACAATGAGCAGTTCTTC. This gives the protein CASSQEGGYYNEQFF.

This clone came up once. V and J are TRBV19 and TRBJ1-2; D is possibly TRBD1 (6 bases). Trimming shortened V by 6 bases and J by 5 bases, and 10 bases separated the two germline ends. The CDR3 sequence is 12 residues long. Germline lookup yields CDR1 LNHDA and CDR2 SQIVND (reference sequence). This CDR3 is CASREGDYGYTF. The CDR3 region has the DNA TGTGCCAGTAGAGAGGGGGATTATGGCTACACCTTC.

The chain uses TRBV9 and TRBJ1-2; 7 nucleotides match TRBD1. Per the germline V gene, CDR1 is SGDLS and CDR2 is YYNGEE. With 4 bases clipped from V and 5 bases from J, the junction kept 8 bases outside the gene matches. CDR3 length: 14 amino acids. Here the CDR3 reads CASSRDSGVYGYTF. The CDR3 DNA is TGTGCCAGCAGCCGGGACAGCGGAGTATATGGCTACACCTTC.

The chain is built from TRBV10-3 and TRBJ1-6, with 8 bases identical to TRBD1. After removal of 4 bases from V and 9 bases from J, the junction contained 17 bases not matched to a gene. This CDR3 contains 18 residues. The germline gives CDR1 ENHRY, CDR2 SYGVKD. Here the CDR3 reads CAISVRRQGAEYGSPLHF. The CDR3 nucleotides read TGTGCCATCAGTGTAAGGCGGCAGGGGGCGGAGTACGGTTCACCCCTCCACTTT.

V and J are TRBV12-5 and TRBJ1-5; no definite D call. Germline values: CDR1 LGHNT, CDR2 FRNRAP. Trimming took off 1 base at V and 0 bases at J, with 7 bases between the two ends. This CDR3 region has 15 residues. The CDR3 DNA follows: TGTGCTAGTGGTTTGGAGGCCGATAGCAATCAGCCCCAGCATTTT. It codes for CASGLEADSNQPQHF. Based on the CDR3 plus reference TRBV12-5 and TRBJ1-5, the full variable domain is DARVTQTPRHKVTEMGQEVTMRCQPILGHNTVFWYRQTMMQGLELLAYFRNRAPLDDSGMPKDRFSAEMPDATLATLKIQPSEPRDSAVYFCASGLEADSNQPQHFGDGTRLSIL.

The chain recombines TRBV18 with TRBJ2-7; D ambiguous. The germline gives CDR1 KGHSH, CDR2 LQKENI. Trimming took 0 bases from V and 3 from J, leaving 21 bases between them. CDR3 length equals 18 residues. The CDR3 is CASSPPAVIVPTNYEQYF. Written as DNA, the CDR3 is TGTGCCAGCTCACCACCGGCCGTGATCGTACCCACGAACTACGAGCAGTACTTC. The entire variable domain, with the rest obtained from reference TRBV18 and TRBJ2-7, is as follows: NAGVMQNPRHLVRRRGQEARLRCSPMKGHSHVYWYRQLPEEGLKFMVYLQKENIIDESGMPKERFSAEFPKEGPSILRIQQVVRGDSAAYFCASSPPAVIVPTNYEQYFGPGTRLTVT.

The chain recombines TRBV27 with TRBJ1-5; TRBD1 agrees at 8 bases. There are 16 residues in the CDR3. The germline V gene has CDR1 MNHEY and CDR2 SMNVEV (reference sequence). V was pared by 4 bases and J by 3 bases, with 8 bases of the junction left unmatched. In nucleotides, the CDR3 is TGTGCCAGCAGTTCCCTCCAGGGGGCTTTCAATCAGCCCCAGCATTTT. Encoded protein: CASSSLQGAFNQPQHF.

For this clone: An end of the junction differs from the germline gene, which may be a read error. The chain joins TRBV7-7 to TRBJ2-2; TRBD2 matches at 9 bases. Looked up from germline, CDR1 is SSHAT and CDR2 is FNYEAQ (reference sequence). This CDR3 comprises 14 residues. The CDR3 region is CASSSSGVTGELFF. Written as DNA, the CDR3 is TGTGCTAGCAGCTCTAGCGGGGTCACCGGGGAGCTGTTTTTT.

Regarding this clone: Other DNA variants within this sample encode the same CDR3. The rearrangement links TRBV4-1 to TRBJ1-1; D gene ambiguous. The CDR3 length is 15 residues. The V gene lost 0 bases and the J gene lost 1 base, with 9 bases spanning the gap. Per the germline V gene, CDR1 is MGHRA and CDR2 is YSYEKL. The chain's CDR3 is CASSQESGRNTEAFF. The CDR3 nucleotides are TGCGCCAGCAGCCAAGAAAGCGGGAGGAACACTGAAGCTTTCTTT.

The CDR3 nucleotides read TGTGCCAGTAGTAGAATCCGGGACGGTGTTAGCACAGATACGCAGTATTTT. Protein product: CASSRIRDGVSTDTQYF. The chain employs TRBV19 and TRBJ2-3; tentatively, D is TRBD1 or TRBD2 (5 bases each). The CDR3 is 17 amino acids. Germline values: CDR1 LNHDA, CDR2 SQIVND (reference sequence). Trimming removed 4 bases from V and 0 bases from J, with 17 bases in between.

V is TRBV6-5 and J is TRBJ1-1; D call uncertain. Germline V lookup: CDR1 MNHEY, CDR2 SVGAGI. V was trimmed by 4 bases and J by 1 base, leaving 10 bases between them. This CDR3 region has 14 residues. CDR3 sequence (DNA): TGTGCCAGCAGTTCATTCACGGGGAACACTGAAGCTTTCTTT. This encodes CASSSFTGNTEAFF.

V and J are TRBV2 and TRBJ2-7; the D gene is possibly TRBD2 (6 bases). The germline gives CDR1 SNHLY, CDR2 FYNNEI. The CDR3 length is 12 residues. The V and J ends lost 4 bases and 5 bases respectively, with 9 bases between them. The CDR3: CASSVAVDEQYF. In DNA, the CDR3 is TGTGCCAGCAGTGTAGCGGTAGACGAGCAGTACTTC.

This CDR3 is CARSLMASGGAWLAYNEQFF. In nucleotides, the CDR3 is TGTGCCCGCTCCCTGATGGCTAGCGGGGGGGCCTGGTTGGCCTACAATGAGCAGTTCTTC. V is TRBV2 and J is TRBJ2-1, with 12 bases aligning to TRBD2. CDR1 and CDR2 (germline): SNHLY, FYNNEI. The CDR3 runs to 20 residues. V was pared by 11 bases and J by 2 bases, with 22 bases of the junction left unmatched.